These 11 T cell receptor beta chains originate from one sample sequenced in a study of CD8 T cells in Susac syndrome. It was with random hexamers that roughly 0.45 to 1 ug RNA was reverse transcribed. TCRdb redid the calling of the immunoSEQ multiplex PCR reads with MiXCR, one entry per CDR3 protein. The sample shows roughly 130,000 distinct CDR3 sequences, about 95% of them seen only once. Sequenced material: CD4+ T cells from PBMCs. The origin of the receptors is a human donor in good health.

CDR3 bases: TGTGCCAGCAGCCCCCTCTCGGGGGGATACAATGAGCAGTTCTTC. Its translation is CASSPLSGGYNEQFF. The chain couples TRBV7-8 to TRBJ2-1; 7 positions match TRBD2. Trimming cost V 5 bases and J 4 bases; bases outside gene matches: 8. The germline V gene encodes CDR1 SGHVS and CDR2 FQNEAQ. The CDR3 extends over 15 amino acids.

This clonotype was seen only a few times. The chain recombines TRBV18 with TRBJ2-5; weak D call: TRBD1 (6 bases). There are 13 residues in the CDR3. CDR1 is KGHSH and CDR2 is LQKENI in the germline V gene. Trimming cost V 5 bases and J 3 bases, with 10 bases left between them. CDR3: CASSFGQKETQYF. DNA of the CDR3: TGTGCCAGCTCATTTGGACAGAAAGAGACCCAGTACTTC.

The chain is built from TRBV6-5 and TRBJ2-6, with TRBD1 identical over 7 bases. The CDR3 runs to 17 residues. The V segment lost 2 bases and the J segment 3 bases; nucleotides outside the gene matches: 7. Germline V CDR1 and CDR2: MNHEY, SVGAGI. The CDR3 DNA reads as TGTGCCAGCAGTTACCTGGCAGGGGGAGATGGGGCCAACGTCCTGACTTTC. It specifies CASSYLAGGDGANVLTF.

The rearrangement links TRBV15 to TRBJ2-6, with a weak D call TRBD1 (5 bases). V lost 0 bases and J 12 bases, leaving 15 bases between the germline ends. The CDR3 is made up of 15 amino acids. CDR1 and CDR2 (germline): LNHNV, YYDKDF (reference sequence). CDR3 sequence reads: CATSRDVQGLVVLTF. The CDR3 DNA is TGTGCCACCAGCAGAGATGTGCAGGGCCTGGTCGTCCTGACTTTC.

This clonotype was observed once. CDR3 sequence (DNA): TGTGCTAGTGGTTCCCCGGGACAGGGAAACACCGGGGAGCTGTTTTTT. Protein product: CASGSPGQGNTGELFF. The chain is built from TRBV12-5 and TRBJ2-2; 9 nucleotides align to TRBD1. The germline V gene has CDR1 LGHNT and CDR2 FRNRAP. This CDR3 region has 16 residues. Trimming took 4 bases from V and 2 from J; bases not matched to a gene: 5.

This clonotype was found once. V usage is TRBV5-4 and J usage is TRBJ2-7; 15 bases are shared with TRBD2. Losses at the gene ends were 4 bases for V and 4 bases for J; bases not matched to a gene: 9. The CDR3 extends over 17 amino acids. The germline CDR1 and CDR2 sequences are SGHNT and YYREEE (reference sequence). DNA of the CDR3: TGTGCCAGCAGCCAAGGCGGACTAGCGGGAGGGTCGTACGAGCAGTACTTC. Translation gives CASSQGGLAGGSYEQYF.

This chain connects TRBV3-1 to TRBJ1-3, with no clear D. V was pared by 1 base and J by 5 bases, with 0 bases between. CDR1 LGHDT and CDR2 YNNKEL come from the germline V gene (reference sequence). The CDR3 totals 11 residues. This chain's CDR3 is CASSQGNTIYF. The CDR3 nucleotides are TGTGCCAGCAGCCAAGGAAACACCATATATTTT. Drawing the rest from reference TRBV3-1 and TRBJ1-3, the complete variable domain is DTAVSQTPKYLVTQMGNDKSIKCEQNLGHDTMYWYKQDSKKFLKIMFSYNNKELIINETVPNRFSPKSPDKAHLNLHINSLELGDSAVYFCASSQGNTIYFGEGSWLTVV.

The chain links TRBV20-1 to TRBJ2-7; D may be TRBD2 (6 bases). CDR3 size: 14 residues. V was clipped by 4 bases and J by 2 bases, with 15 bases between them. The germline V gene encodes CDR1 DFQATT and CDR2 SNEGSKA (reference sequence). CDR3 DNA sequence: TGCAGTGCTAAATCTAGCGTAGTCCCCTACGAGCAGTACTTC. This translates into CSAKSSVVPYEQYF.

The rearrangement uses TRBV6-1 and TRBJ1-5; a weak D match, TRBD1 (6 bases). Germline V lookup: CDR1 MNHNS, CDR2 SASEGT. The V gene lost 8 bases and the J gene lost 4 bases, with 12 bases spanning the gap. The CDR3 extends over 13 amino acids. The CDR3 region has the DNA TGTGCCAGCGCCGGGACACCGAATCAGCCCCAGCATTTT. Its protein is CASAGTPNQPQHF.

The chain carries TRBV6-2 or TRBV6-3 and TRBJ2-2; 9 bases line up with TRBD2. Germline trimming cut 6 bases from V and 1 base from J; bases unmatched to any gene: 0. This CDR3 contains 14 residues. Germline assignment: CDR1 MNHEY and CDR2 SVGEGT. CDR3 sequence: CASRTSGNTGELFF. The CDR3 coding sequence is TGTGCCAGCAGGACTAGCGGGAACACCGGGGAGCTGTTTTTT.

The V gene is TRBV25-1, the J gene TRBJ2-7, with unresolved D. This CDR3 comprises 14 residues. Germline V lookup: CDR1 MGHDK, CDR2 SYGVNS. With 2 bases removed from V and 0 bases from J, the gap between germline ends came to 8 bases. The CDR3 region is CASSETVPSYEQYF. Written as DNA, the CDR3 is TGTGCCAGCAGTGAAACGGTCCCCTCCTACGAGCAGTACTTC.